These 11 T cell receptor beta chains were all obtained from the same sample, sequenced in a study of follicular helper T cells after annual influenza vaccination. Indicated time point: 2015-2016 season, pre-vaccination. TCRdb's copy holds only in-frame clones and misses some; the assay was immunoSEQ multiplex PCR. Among approximately 10,000 clones listed, over 70% were seen once. This sample comprised CXCR5+ CD38- circulating T follicular helper cells from blood, obtained on the day of influenza vaccination. The subset is: circulating Tfh, non-naive CD4+CXCR5+PD-1+ (ICOS+CD38+ or ICOS-CD38-). Every receptor here comes from an adult who received the influenza vaccine.

The CDR3: CASSFSGLSTDTQYF. CDR3 DNA sequence: TGTGCCAGCAGCTTTAGCGGGCTAAGCACAGATACGCAGTATTTT. The V gene is TRBV11-3, the J gene TRBJ2-3, with 7 bases lining up with TRBD2. Trimming removed 3 bases from V and 0 bases from J; junction bases left unmatched: 3. Germline CDR1 and CDR2: SGHNT and YENEEA. The CDR3 covers 15 residues.

The rearrangement uses TRBV19 and TRBJ1-5; the match to TRBD1 covers 7 bases. Trimming cost V 5 bases and J 1 base; bases outside gene matches: 8. CDR1 LNHDA and CDR2 SQIVND come from the germline V gene (reference sequence). The CDR3 spans 16 residues. CDR3 nucleotides: TGTGCCAGTAGTCCCGCAGGGGGAGCCAGCAATCAGCCCCAGCATTTT. Translated: CASSPAGGASNQPQHF.

The rearrangement joins TRBV5-1 to TRBJ2-5, with 7 bases lining up with TRBD2. CDR1 and CDR2 (germline): SGHRS, YFSETQ. The V segment lost 8 bases and the J segment 5 bases; nucleotides outside the gene matches: 9. The CDR3 covers 13 residues. CDR3: CASTGTIGETQYF. The DNA of the CDR3 is TGCGCCAGTACCGGGACTATAGGGGAGACCCAGTACTTC.

This chain uses TRBV30 with TRBJ2-2, with 7 bases matching TRBD1. The length of the CDR3 is 13 residues. Germline CDR1 GTSNPN, CDR2 SVGIG (reference sequence). V shed 3 bases and J 7 bases; nucleotides not matched to a gene: 5. The CDR3 loop is CAWRAGGYGELFF. CDR3 DNA: TGTGCCTGGAGGGCAGGGGGATACGGGGAGCTGTTTTTT.

This chain connects TRBV11-2 to TRBJ1-1; TRBD1 matches 7 bases. The V and J ends lost 4 bases and 1 base, in that order; junction bases with no gene match: 3. The CDR3 runs to 14 residues. In germline, CDR1 is SGHAT, CDR2 FQNNGV. The CDR3 reads CASSSNRGNTEAFF. The CDR3 bases are TGTGCCAGCAGCTCTAACAGGGGGAACACTGAAGCTTTCTTT.

This clone was seen a few times. The genes are TRBV4-3 and TRBJ1-2; D unclear. This CDR3 spans 15 amino acids. V lost 0 bases and J lost 3, with 11 bases in between. CDR1 is LGHNA and CDR2 is YSLEER in the germline V gene. This CDR3 reads CASSQDLGTDYGYTF. DNA of the CDR3: TGCGCCAGCAGCCAAGATCTGGGTACGGACTATGGCTACACCTTC.

This sequence joins TRBV11-2 and TRBJ1-4; TRBD1 might be the D (5 bases). CDR1 and CDR2 from the germline V gene are SGHAT and FQNNGV. This CDR3 contains 13 residues. V was cut by 3 bases and J by 8 bases, with 10 bases left in between. The CDR3 DNA reads TGTGCCAGCAGCTTGCAGGGAGGAGAAAAACTGTTTTTT. This sequence encodes CASSLQGGEKLFF.

V gene TRBV2 combines with J gene TRBJ1-1; D gene ambiguous. Looked up from germline, CDR1 is SNHLY and CDR2 is FYNNEI. V shed 1 base and J shed 9 bases, with 9 bases lying between them. The CDR3 is 12 residues long. Here the CDR3 DNA reads TGTGCCAGCAGTGAAGGAAGAGTTCAAGCTTTCTTT. It is translated as CASSEGRVQAFF.

The chain links TRBV9 to TRBJ2-5, with D tentatively TRBD2 (5 bases). Germline values: CDR1 SGDLS, CDR2 YYNGEE. This CDR3 has 15 amino acids. V was clipped by 3 bases and J by 4 bases, with 16 bases between them. The CDR3 DNA is TGTGCCAGCAGCGGGACCGGACTTTCCGGAGAGACCCAGTACTTC. It encodes CASSGTGLSGETQYF.

The chain joins TRBV30 to TRBJ2-1; no clear D. The V end lost 0 bases, the J end lost 0 bases, and 9 bases lay between the germline ends. CDR3 length: 15 amino acids. Germline lookup yields CDR1 GTSNPN and CDR2 SVGIG (reference sequence). The CDR3 DNA reads as TGTGCCTGGAGTGTTCCAGGACGCTCCTACAATGAGCAGTTCTTC. Protein sequence: CAWSVPGRSYNEQFF.

The chain carries TRBV28 and TRBJ1-5, with a tentative D call TRBD1 (6 bases). The germline V gene has CDR1 MDHEN and CDR2 SYDVKM. V lost 4 bases to trimming and J lost 6 bases, with 7 bases between them. This CDR3 has 12 amino acids. CDR3 coding DNA: TGTGCCAGCAGTTCAGGGGCTCAGCCCCAGCATTTT. Translated: CASSSGAQPQHF.